The following is a TCR beta chain sequence with its context. The antigen remains unidentified. This specimen comes from a study of shared clonotypes between healthy human individuals. Study details: Donor composition was two women and three men, aged 18 to 49. Three plates were used per donor for CD4 naive, three for CD4 memory, two for CD8 naive and one for CD8 memory.

Study results and limitations: In this cohort, only blood was sampled, and tissue repertoires likely differ. Memory subsets generally showed lower estimated richness than naive subsets.

Some clones are missing from TCRdb's copy, which holds only in-frame ones; the method was immunoSEQ multiplex PCR. The data show about 1 million clones, with about 77% seen just once and approximately 1.5% held by the top ten. The V end lost 3 bases, the J end lost 11 bases, and 14 bases lay between the germline ends. This CDR3 spans 13 amino acids. CDR1 is SNHLY and CDR2 is FYNNEI in the germline V gene. Sequenced sample: memory CD4+ T cells sorted from blood. As for subset: CD45RA-negative fraction. This clonotype was sampled from a man aged 18-30 years in good health. The chain employs TRBV2 and TRBJ2-1, with D tentatively TRBD2 (6 bases). The CDR3 DNA reads TGTGCCAGCAGTGACGCGATGGCGGGGAAGCAGTTCTTC. Protein: CASSDAMAGKQFF.